Following are 3 T cell receptor beta chains from one sample sequenced in a study of identifying expanded T cells in peripheral blood. This table comes from immunoSEQ multiplex PCR, and its TCRdb copy is limited to in-frame clones, with some not included. This sample has about 100,000 clones, with around 88% found just once. The specimen was blood. These receptors were collected from a person between 18 and 75 years old in good health.

The CDR3 protein is CSVEDRYSTDTQYF. CDR3 sequence (DNA): TGCAGCGTTGAAGATCGATACTCCACAGATACGCAGTATTTT. V is TRBV29-1 and J is TRBJ2-3; D uncertain. Germline V gene lookup returns CDR1 SQVTM and CDR2 ANQGSEA. This CDR3 has 14 residues. Trimming removed 0 bases from V and 2 bases from J, with 9 bases in between.

The chain links TRBV2 to TRBJ2-1; 9 bases line up with TRBD1. The CDR3 has 14 amino acids. Trimming cost V 3 bases and J 9 bases; bases outside gene matches: 6. Germline values: CDR1 SNHLY, CDR2 FYNNEI. CDR3 sequence reads: CASSDPDRGREQFF. CDR3 coding DNA: TGTGCCAGCAGTGACCCGGACAGGGGCCGTGAGCAGTTCTTC.

V usage is TRBV6-5 and J usage is TRBJ2-7; D call uncertain. Germline-derived CDR1 and CDR2 are MNHEY and SVGAGI. Trimming stripped 6 bases from V and 6 bases from J, with 18 bases between. This CDR3 contains 14 residues. CDR3 nucleotides: TGTGCCAGCAGACCCACTATCTCCGATGCCGAGCAGTACTTC. Amino acids: CASRPTISDAEQYF.